Listed below are T cell receptor beta chains from one sample, sequenced in a study of CD8 T cells in Susac syndrome. Using its own MiXCR run on the immunoSEQ multiplex PCR reads, TCRdb lists one record per CDR3 protein. The repertoire includes under 150,000 distinct CDR3 sequences, around 91% of them detected once, and around 0.24% sits in the top ten. Sequenced sample: CD8+ T cells from PBMCs. The receptor set was obtained from a human donor with multiple sclerosis. Each CDR3 is given with its conserved first and last residue. The D gene is left open where the match is weak.

V gene	J gene	CDR3 length	D gene	CDR3 protein	CDR3 DNA
TRBV27	TRBJ2-1	12	TRBD2	CASRGGVNEQFF	TGTGCCTCTCGGGGGGGGGTCAATGAGCAGTTCTTC
TRBV4-3	TRBJ2-7	12	TRBD1	CASSQGQSEQYF	TGCGCCAGCAGCCAGGGACAGTCCGAGCAGTACTTC
TRBV12-3/TRBV12-4	TRBJ1-1	15	NA	CAVRPGENMNTEAFF	TGTGCCGTCCGGCCAGGAGAGAACATGAACACTGAAGCTTTCTTT
TRBV27	TRBJ1-1	13	NA	CASSLLPITEAFF	TGTGCCAGCAGTTTACTGCCTATAACTGAAGCTTTCTTT
TRBV7-6	TRBJ2-2	19	TRBD2	CASSLPQIAGGPLGGELFF	TGTGCCAGCAGCCTCCCTCAGATAGCGGGAGGGCCGTTGGGCGGGGAGCTGTTTTTT
TRBV10-3	TRBJ2-2	15	TRBD2	CAISVPSGNTGELFF	TGTGCCATCAGTGTGCCTAGCGGTAACACCGGGGAGCTGTTTTTT
TRBV19	TRBJ2-1	13	NA	CASSITGYNEQFF	TGTGCCAGTAGTATTACAGGGTACAATGAGCAGTTCTTC
TRBV7-9	TRBJ1-1	13	NA	CASSPSGSTEAFF	TGTGCCAGCAGCCCCAGTGGGAGCACTGAAGCTTTCTTT
TRBV7-2	TRBJ2-5	14	NA	CASSLGGSQETQYF	TGTGCCAGCAGCTTAGGGGGAAGCCAAGAGACCCAGTACTTC
TRBV28	TRBJ1-1	14	TRBD1	CASRIQGEDTEAFF	TGTGCCAGCAGGATACAGGGGGAGGACACTGAAGCTTTCTTT